This T cell receptor (beta chain) appears in the sequencing data of a study of T cells after yellow fever vaccination. This clonotype was found a few times. CDR3 size: 13 residues. V was trimmed by 2 bases and J by 6 bases, leaving 10 bases between them. TCRdb re-analysed the 5' RACE reads in MiXCR, keeping a single row per CDR3 protein. The sample comprises a few hundred thousand distinct CDR3 sequences, about 5.2% of which are singletons, and 2.5% to 4% rests with the top ten. This specimen was CD4+ T cells sorted from PBMCs, taken on the day of the yellow fever booster vaccination. The chain carries TRBV12-3 or TRBV12-4 and TRBJ1-2, with D hard to call. The sequence was collected from a man between 18 and 29 years old who received the YFV17D yellow fever vaccine. The CDR3 region has the DNA TGTGCCAGCAGTTTAAATAGGGTCAATGGCTACACCTTC. This sequence encodes CASSLNRVNGYTF.